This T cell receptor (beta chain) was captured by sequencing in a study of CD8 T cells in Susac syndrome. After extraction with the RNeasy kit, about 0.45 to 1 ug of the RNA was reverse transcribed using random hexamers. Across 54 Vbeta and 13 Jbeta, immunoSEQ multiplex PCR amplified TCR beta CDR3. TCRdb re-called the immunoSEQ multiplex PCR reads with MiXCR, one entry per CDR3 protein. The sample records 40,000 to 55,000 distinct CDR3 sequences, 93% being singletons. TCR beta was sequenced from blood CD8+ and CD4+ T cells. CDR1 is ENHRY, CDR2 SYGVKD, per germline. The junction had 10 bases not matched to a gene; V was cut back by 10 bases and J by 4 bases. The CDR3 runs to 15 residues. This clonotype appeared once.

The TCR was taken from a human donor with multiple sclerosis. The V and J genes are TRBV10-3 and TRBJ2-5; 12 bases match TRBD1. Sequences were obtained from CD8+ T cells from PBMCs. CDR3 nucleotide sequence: TGTGCCACCGTTAACCGGGACAGGGGGCGAGAGACCCAGTACTTC. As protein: CATVNRDRGRETQYF.